This T cell receptor beta chain was obtained from a study of T cells expressing NK-cell markers. At the level of the study: Cells sorted as CD3+CD56+NKG2C+, CD3+CD56+NKG2C- and CD3+CD56-NKG2C+ T cells supplied the TCR beta repertoires. Of eight sequenced donors, seven were HCMV-seropositive and one HCMV-seronegative.

Study-wide results and limits: The CD3+CD56-NKG2C+ fraction of a handful of donors was also led by these clonotypes.

On this clonotype: The antigen is unknown.

The authors made TCR beta cDNA libraries by 5'RACE template switching. This switching added a universal primer site and UMIs. TCRdb re-called the 5' RACE reads, yielding one record per CDR3 amino acid sequence without DNA. Listed are 90,000 to 130,000 distinct CDR3 sequences; around a sixth falls within the top ten. The source material was blood T cells: a sorted CD56 or NKG2C T cell subset, CD4+ or CD8+ T cells, or bulk PBMC T cells (not recorded which). This clonotype originated in a woman between 18 and 75 years old in good health.

The CDR3 sequence is CSVSLGPRGGAEQYF. The chain joins TRBV29-1 to TRBJ2-7; TCRdb names TRBD2, which stays unverified in the absence of DNA. The CDR3 consists of 15 residues. CDR1 is SQVTM and CDR2 is ANQGSEA in the germline V gene.